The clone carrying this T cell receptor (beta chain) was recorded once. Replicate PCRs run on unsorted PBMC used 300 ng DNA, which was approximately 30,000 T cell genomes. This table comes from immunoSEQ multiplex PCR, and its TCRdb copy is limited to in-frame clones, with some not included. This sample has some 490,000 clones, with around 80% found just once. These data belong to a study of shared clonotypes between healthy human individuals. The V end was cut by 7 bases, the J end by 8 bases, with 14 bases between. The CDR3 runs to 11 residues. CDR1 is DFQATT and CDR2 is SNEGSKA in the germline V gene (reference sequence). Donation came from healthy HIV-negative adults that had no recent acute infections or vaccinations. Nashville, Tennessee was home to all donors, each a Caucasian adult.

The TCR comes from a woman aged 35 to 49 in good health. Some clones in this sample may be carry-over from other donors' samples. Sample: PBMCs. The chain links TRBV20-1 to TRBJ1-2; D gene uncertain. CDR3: CSVGRTTGYTF. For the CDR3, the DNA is TGCAGTGTCGGCCGCACCACGGGCTACACCTTC.